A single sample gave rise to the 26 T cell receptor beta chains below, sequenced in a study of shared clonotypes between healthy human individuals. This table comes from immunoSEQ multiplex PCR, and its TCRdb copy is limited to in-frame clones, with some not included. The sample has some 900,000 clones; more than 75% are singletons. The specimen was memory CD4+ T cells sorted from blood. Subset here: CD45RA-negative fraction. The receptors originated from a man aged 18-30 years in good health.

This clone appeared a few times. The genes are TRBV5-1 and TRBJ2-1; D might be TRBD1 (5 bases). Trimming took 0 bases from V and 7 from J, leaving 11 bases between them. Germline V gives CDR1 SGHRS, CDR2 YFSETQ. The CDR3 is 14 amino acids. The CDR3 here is CASSLETAKNEQFF. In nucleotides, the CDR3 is TGCGCCAGCAGCTTGGAGACAGCCAAAAATGAGCAGTTCTTC.

In DNA, the CDR3 is TGTGCCAGCTCACCATTCGGACAGCTCGGTAGAGCCAACGTCCTGACTTTC. This translates into CASSPFGQLGRANVLTF. The V and J genes are TRBV18 and TRBJ2-6; a possible D gene is TRBD1 (6 bases). The germline gives CDR1 KGHSH, CDR2 LQKENI. Trimming took off 2 bases at V and 7 bases at J, with 18 bases between the two ends. The CDR3 contains 17 residues.

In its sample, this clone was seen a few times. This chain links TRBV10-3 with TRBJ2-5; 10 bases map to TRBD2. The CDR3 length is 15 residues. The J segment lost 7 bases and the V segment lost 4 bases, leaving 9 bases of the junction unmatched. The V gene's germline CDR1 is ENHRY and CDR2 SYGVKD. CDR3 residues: CAISVSSGRAVTQYF. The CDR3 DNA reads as TGTGCCATCAGTGTATCCAGCGGGAGGGCCGTGACCCAGTACTTC.

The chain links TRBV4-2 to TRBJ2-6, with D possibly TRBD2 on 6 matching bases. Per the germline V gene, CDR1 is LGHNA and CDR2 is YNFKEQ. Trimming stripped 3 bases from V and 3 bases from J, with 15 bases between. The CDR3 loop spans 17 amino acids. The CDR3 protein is CASSHKGAGLGANVLTF. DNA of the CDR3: TGTGCCAGCAGCCATAAGGGTGCGGGGCTTGGGGCCAACGTCCTGACTTTC.

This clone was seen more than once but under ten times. CDR3 coding DNA: TGTGCCAGCAGCTTAGACTCTAGGGGGCGGGGGCCCCAGCATTTT. It encodes CASSLDSRGRGPQHF. The chain links TRBV7-8 to TRBJ1-5; TRBD1 aligns across 7 bases. Germline loops: CDR1 SGHVS, CDR2 FQNEAQ. The CDR3 is 15 amino acids. Trimming at V came to 1 base and at J to 9 bases, leaving 9 bases not matched to a gene.

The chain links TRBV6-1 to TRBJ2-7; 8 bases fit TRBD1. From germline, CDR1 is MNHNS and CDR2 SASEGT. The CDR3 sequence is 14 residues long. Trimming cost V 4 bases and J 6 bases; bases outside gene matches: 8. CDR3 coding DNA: TGTGCCAGCAGTGTAAGGACAGGGCTTTCCGAGCAGTACTTC. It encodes CASSVRTGLSEQYF.

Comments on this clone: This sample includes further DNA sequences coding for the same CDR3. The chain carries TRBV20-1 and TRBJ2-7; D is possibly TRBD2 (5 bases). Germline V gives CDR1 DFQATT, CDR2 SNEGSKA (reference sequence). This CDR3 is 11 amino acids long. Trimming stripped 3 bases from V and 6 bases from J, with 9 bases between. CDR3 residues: CSASAGGEQYF. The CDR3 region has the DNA TGCAGTGCTAGCGCCGGAGGCGAGCAGTACTTC.

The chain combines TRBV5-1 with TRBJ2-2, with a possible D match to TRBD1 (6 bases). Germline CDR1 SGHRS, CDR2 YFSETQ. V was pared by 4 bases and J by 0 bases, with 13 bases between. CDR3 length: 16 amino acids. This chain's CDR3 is CASSKDSLANTGELFF. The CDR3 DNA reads TGCGCCAGCAGCAAGGACAGCCTGGCGAACACCGGGGAGCTGTTTTTT.

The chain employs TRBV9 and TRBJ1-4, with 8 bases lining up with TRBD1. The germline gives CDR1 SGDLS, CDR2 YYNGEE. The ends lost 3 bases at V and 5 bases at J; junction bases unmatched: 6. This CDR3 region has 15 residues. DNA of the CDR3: TGTGCCAGCAGCGGGCCTTCAGGGGGCAATGAAAAACTGTTTTTT. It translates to CASSGPSGGNEKLFF.

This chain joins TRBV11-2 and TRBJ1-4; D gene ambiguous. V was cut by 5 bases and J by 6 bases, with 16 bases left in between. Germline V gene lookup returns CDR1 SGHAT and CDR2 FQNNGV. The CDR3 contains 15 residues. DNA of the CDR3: TGTGCCAGCAGCGATACGGAGGGCAAAGATGAAAAACTGTTTTTT. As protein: CASSDTEGKDEKLFF.

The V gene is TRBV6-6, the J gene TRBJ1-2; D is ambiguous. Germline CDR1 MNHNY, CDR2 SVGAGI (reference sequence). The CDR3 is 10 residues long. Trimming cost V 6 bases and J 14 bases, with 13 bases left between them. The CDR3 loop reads CASSNTMWTF. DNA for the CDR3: TGTGCCAGCAGCAATACAATGTGGACCTTC.

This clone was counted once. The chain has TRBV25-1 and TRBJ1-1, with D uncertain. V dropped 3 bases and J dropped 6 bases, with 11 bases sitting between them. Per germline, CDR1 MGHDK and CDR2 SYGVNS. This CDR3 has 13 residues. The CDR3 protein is CASSEDYLAEAFF. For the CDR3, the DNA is TGTGCCAGCAGTGAGGACTATTTGGCTGAAGCTTTCTTT.

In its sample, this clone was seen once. This CDR3 is CSVETSRSGGYTF. In nucleotides, the CDR3 is TGCAGCGTCGAGACTTCAAGATCGGGAGGCTACACCTTC. The chain employs TRBV29-1 and TRBJ1-2; D is unclear. With 6 bases removed from V and 8 bases from J, the gap between germline ends came to 19 bases. Germline-derived CDR1 and CDR2 are SQVTM and ANQGSEA. The CDR3 runs 13 residues.

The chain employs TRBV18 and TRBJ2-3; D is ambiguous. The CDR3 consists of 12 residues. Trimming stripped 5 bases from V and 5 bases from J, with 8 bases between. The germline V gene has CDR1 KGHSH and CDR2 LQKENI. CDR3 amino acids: CASSANQDTQYF. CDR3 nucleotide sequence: TGTGCCAGCTCAGCCAACCAAGATACGCAGTATTTT.

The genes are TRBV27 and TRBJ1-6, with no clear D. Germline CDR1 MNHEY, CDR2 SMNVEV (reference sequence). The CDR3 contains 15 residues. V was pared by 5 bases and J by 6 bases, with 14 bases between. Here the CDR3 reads CASSQAGSGNSPLHF. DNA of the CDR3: TGTGCCAGCAGTCAAGCGGGCTCGGGTAATTCACCCCTCCACTTT.

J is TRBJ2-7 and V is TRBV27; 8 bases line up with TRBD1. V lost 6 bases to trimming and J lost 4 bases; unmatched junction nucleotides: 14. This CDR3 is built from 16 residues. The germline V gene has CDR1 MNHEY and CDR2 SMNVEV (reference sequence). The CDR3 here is CASRPPTGTGAYEQYF. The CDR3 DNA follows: TGTGCCAGCAGACCCCCTACCGGGACAGGCGCTTACGAGCAGTACTTC.

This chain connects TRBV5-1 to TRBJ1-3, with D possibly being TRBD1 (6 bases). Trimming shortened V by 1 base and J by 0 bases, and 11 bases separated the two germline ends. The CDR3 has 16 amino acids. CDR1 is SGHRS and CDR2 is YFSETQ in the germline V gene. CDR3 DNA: TGCGCCAGCAGCTTGTTTCTACAGGGCTCTGGAAACACCATATATTTT. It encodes CASSLFLQGSGNTIYF. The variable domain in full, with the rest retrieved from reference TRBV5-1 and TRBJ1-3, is KAGVTQTPRYLIKTRGQQVTLSCSPISGHRSVSWYQQTPGQGLQFLFEYFSETQRNKGNFPGRFSGRQFSNSRSEMNVSTLELGDSALYLCASSLFLQGSGNTIYFGEGSWLTVV.

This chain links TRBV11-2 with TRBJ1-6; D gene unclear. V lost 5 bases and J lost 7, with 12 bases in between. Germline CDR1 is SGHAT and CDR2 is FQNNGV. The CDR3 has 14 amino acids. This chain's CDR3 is CASSHNSENSPLHF. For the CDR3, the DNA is TGTGCCAGCAGCCACAATTCAGAAAATTCACCCCTCCACTTT.

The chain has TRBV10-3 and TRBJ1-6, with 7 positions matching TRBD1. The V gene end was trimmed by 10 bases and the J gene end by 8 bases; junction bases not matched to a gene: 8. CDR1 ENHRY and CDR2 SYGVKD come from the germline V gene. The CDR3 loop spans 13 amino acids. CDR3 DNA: TGTGCCACAGGGGGGGGGTATTATTCACCCCTCCACTTT. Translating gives CATGGGYYSPLHF.

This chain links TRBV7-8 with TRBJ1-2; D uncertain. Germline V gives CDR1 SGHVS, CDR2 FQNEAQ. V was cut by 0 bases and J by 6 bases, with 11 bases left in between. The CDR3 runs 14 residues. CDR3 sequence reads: CASSLARGTDGYTF. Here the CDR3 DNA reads TGTGCCAGCAGCTTAGCCCGAGGAACCGATGGCTACACCTTC.

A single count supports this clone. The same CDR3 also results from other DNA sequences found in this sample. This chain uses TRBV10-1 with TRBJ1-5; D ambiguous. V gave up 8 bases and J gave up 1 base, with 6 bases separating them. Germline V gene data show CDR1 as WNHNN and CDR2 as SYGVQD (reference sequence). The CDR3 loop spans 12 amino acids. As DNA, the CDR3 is TGCGCCAGCTCCGACAGCAATCAGCCCCAGCATTTT. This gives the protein CASSDSNQPQHF.

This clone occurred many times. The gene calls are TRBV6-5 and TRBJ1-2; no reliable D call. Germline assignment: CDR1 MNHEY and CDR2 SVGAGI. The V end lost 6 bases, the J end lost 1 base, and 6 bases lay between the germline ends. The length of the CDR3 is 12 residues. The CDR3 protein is CASRKINYGYTF. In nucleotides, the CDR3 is TGTGCCAGCAGGAAGATTAACTATGGCTACACCTTC.

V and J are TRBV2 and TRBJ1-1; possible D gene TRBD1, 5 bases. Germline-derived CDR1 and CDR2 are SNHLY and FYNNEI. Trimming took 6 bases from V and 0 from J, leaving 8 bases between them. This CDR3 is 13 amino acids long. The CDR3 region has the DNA TGTGCCAGCAGAATGGACATGAACACTGAAGCTTTCTTT. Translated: CASRMDMNTEAFF.

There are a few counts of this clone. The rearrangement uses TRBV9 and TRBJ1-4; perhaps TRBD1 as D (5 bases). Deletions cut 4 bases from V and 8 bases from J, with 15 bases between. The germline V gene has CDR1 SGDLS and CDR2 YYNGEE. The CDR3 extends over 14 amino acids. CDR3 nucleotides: TGTGCCAGCAGCCCAGAGGGACGCGGAGAAAAACTGTTTTTT. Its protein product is CASSPEGRGEKLFF.

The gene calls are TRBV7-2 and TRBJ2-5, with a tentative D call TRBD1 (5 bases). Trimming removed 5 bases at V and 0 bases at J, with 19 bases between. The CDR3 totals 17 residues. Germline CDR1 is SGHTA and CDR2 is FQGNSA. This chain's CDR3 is CASSQRAVTAYQETQYF. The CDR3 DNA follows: TGTGCCAGCAGCCAAAGAGCCGTGACAGCCTACCAAGAGACCCAGTACTTC.

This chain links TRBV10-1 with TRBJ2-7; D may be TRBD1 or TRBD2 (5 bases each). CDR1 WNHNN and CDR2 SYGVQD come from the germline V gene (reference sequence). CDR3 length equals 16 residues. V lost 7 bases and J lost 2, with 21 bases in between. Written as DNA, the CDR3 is TGCGCCAGCATCCCAACGATTTCCGGGACGGCCTACGAGCAGTACTTC. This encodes CASIPTISGTAYEQYF.